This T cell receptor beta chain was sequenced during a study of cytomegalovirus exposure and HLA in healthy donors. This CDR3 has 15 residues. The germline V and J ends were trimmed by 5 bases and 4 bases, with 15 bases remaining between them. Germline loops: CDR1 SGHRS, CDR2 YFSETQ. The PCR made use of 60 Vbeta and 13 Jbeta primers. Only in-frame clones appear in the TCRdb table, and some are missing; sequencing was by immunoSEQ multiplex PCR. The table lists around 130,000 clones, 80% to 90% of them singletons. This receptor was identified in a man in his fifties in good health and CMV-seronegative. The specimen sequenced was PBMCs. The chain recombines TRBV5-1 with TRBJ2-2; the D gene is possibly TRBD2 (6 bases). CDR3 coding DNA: TGCGCCAGCAGAGTCCCGGGAGTCACCACCGGGGAGCTGTTTTTT. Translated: CASRVPGVTTGELFF.